This TCR beta chain comes out of a study of siplizumab effects on memory and regulatory T cells. Findings and caveats of the study: Siplizumab cultures yielded proliferating Tregs whose suppressive function was not confirmed.

V shed 6 bases and J 2 bases; nucleotides not matched to a gene: 6. Germline CDR1 is SGDLS and CDR2 is YYNGEE. This CDR3 contains 14 residues. This clone has only one observation. The antigen remains undetermined. Sequenced by immunoSEQ multiplex PCR; TCRdb stores in-frame clones only, minus some. The sample includes roughly 69,000 clones, around four fifths of them seen just once. Sequences were obtained from memory CD4+ T cells sorted from blood. The chain links TRBV9 to TRBJ2-5; 8 bases are a match to TRBD2. This TCR derives from a human donor in good health. The CDR3 reads CASTAGVGQETQYF. The CDR3 nucleotides are TGTGCCAGCACAGCGGGAGTTGGTCAAGAGACCCAGTACTTC.